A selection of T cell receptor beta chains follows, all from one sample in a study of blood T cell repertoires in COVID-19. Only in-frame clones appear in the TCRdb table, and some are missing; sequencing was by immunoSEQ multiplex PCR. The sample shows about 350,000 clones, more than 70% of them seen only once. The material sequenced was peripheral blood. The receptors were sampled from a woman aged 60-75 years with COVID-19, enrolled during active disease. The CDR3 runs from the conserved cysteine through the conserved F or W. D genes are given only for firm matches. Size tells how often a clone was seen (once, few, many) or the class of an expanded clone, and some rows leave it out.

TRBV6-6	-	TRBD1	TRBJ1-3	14	TGTGCCAGCAGTGACAGGGGGCCTGGAAACACCATATATTTT	CASSDRGPGNTIYF
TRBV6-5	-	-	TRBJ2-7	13	TGTGCCAGCAGGACACCGGGATCATACGAGCAGTACTTC	CASRTPGSYEQYF
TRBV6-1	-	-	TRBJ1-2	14	TGTGCCAGCAGTGAAATCCGACAAAACTATGGCTACACCTTC	CASSEIRQNYGYTF
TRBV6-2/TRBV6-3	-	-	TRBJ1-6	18	TGTGCCAGCAGTTACCCCTTGGAGGGTGTCTTCTATAATTCACCCCTCCACTTT	CASSYPLEGVFYNSPLHF
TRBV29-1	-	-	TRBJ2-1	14	TGCAGCGCTCCTAGAGATGACAGGTACAATGAGCAGTTCTTC	CSAPRDDRYNEQFF
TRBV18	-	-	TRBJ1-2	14	TGTGCCAGCTCACCGGGGGGGCTCCTCTATGGCTACACCTTC	CASSPGGLLYGYTF
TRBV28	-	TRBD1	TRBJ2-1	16	TGTGCCAGCAGTTTCCCTCGACAGGGGGCTAAGGATGAGCAGTTCTTC	CASSFPRQGAKDEQFF
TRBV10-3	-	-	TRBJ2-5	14	TGTGCCATCAGTGAGTCATCGGGGGTTGAGACCCAGTACTTC	CAISESSGVETQYF
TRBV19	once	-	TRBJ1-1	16	TGTGCCAGTAGTATAGTCTCAACTGCCATGAACACTGAAGCTTTCTTT	CASSIVSTAMNTEAFF
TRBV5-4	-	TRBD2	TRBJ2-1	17	TGTGCCAGCAGCTCTAAGACGAGCGGGGGGGCCGTCAATGAGCAGTTCTTC	CASSSKTSGGAVNEQFF
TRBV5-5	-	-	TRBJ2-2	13	TGTGCCAGCAGCTTGGAAGCTGTCGGGGAGCTGTTTTTT	CASSLEAVGELFF
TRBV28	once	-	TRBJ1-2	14	TGTGCCAGCAACCTGCCGGGGGGGCTCGGTGGCTACACCTTC	CASNLPGGLGGYTF
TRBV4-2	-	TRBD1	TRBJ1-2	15	TGTGCCAGCAGCCAAATGGGGACAGGGCCCCATGGCTACACCTTC	CASSQMGTGPHGYTF
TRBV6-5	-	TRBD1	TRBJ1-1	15	TGTGCCAGCAGACCCTTCGGACAGGGATCTACTGAAGCTTTCTTT	CASRPFGQGSTEAFF
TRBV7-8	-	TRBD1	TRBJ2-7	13	TGTGCCAGCAGCCAGGGGGTGTCCTACGAGCAGTACTTC	CASSQGVSYEQYF
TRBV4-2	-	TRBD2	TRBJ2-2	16	TGTGCCAGCAGGCTCGGGGGGGCTCAATACACCGGGGAGCTGTTTTTT	CASRLGGAQYTGELFF